Below are 2 T cell receptor beta chains sequenced from a single sample in a study of monozygotic twins with inflammatory bowel disease. One entry per CDR3 protein, without DNA, is what TCRdb gives after re-calling the 5' RACE reads. This sample's clone table lists hundreds of thousands of distinct CDR3 sequences. Sequenced material: blood. Source of these receptors: a human donor with ulcerative colitis or Crohn's disease, or a healthy co-twin of an affected twin (not recorded which).

The chain links TRBV4-2 to TRBJ2-1; TCRdb proposes TRBD1, but this gene call is untestable without DNA. The CDR3 runs 16 residues. Looked up from germline, CDR1 is LGHNA and CDR2 is YNFKEQ. This chain's CDR3 is CASSQDRGARGNEQFF.

CDR3 sequence reads: CASSLNRDYEQYF. The rearrangement uses TRBV7-2 and TRBJ2-7; TCRdb's assignment of TRBD1 cannot be checked, as there is no DNA. CDR1 is SGHTA, CDR2 FQGNSA, per germline. This CDR3 is built from 13 residues.